The 22 T cell receptor beta chains below were found in one sample sequenced in a study of T cell responses to AZD1222 COVID-19 vaccine. The protocol was immunoSEQ multiplex PCR, while the TCRdb copy is restricted to in-frame clones and leaves out a portion. The table shows about 39,000 clones, with about 90% occurring only once. This specimen consisted of peripheral blood, obtained 28 days after the second dose of the MenACWY control vaccine. These receptors originate from an adult who received the MenACWY meningococcal vaccine as a control.

This chain joins TRBV24-1 and TRBJ2-1, with 8 nucleotides matching TRBD1. The CDR3 is 15 amino acids. With 2 bases clipped from V and 5 bases from J, the junction kept 4 bases outside the gene matches. Per the germline V gene, CDR1 is KGHDR and CDR2 is SFDVKD. The CDR3 nucleotides are TGTGCCACCAGTGATTCCAGGGGGCTAAACAATGAGCAGTTCTTC. Protein sequence: CATSDSRGLNNEQFF.

This chain links TRBV5-1 with TRBJ2-3; D possibly uses TRBD1 or TRBD2 (6 bases each). V dropped 0 bases and J dropped 5 bases, with 13 bases sitting between them. Germline V gives CDR1 SGHRS, CDR2 YFSETQ. This CDR3 comprises 15 residues. Here the CDR3 DNA reads TGCGCCAGCAGCTTGGATAGCGGAGGGGGAGATACGCAGTATTTT. It encodes CASSLDSGGGDTQYF.

This rearrangement joins TRBV7-9 to TRBJ2-3, with D maybe TRBD1 (6 bases). Trimming shortened V by 5 bases and J by 1 base, and 13 bases separated the two germline ends. In germline, CDR1 is SEHNR, CDR2 FQNEAQ (reference sequence). The CDR3 runs 15 residues. CDR3 nucleotides: TGTGCCAGCAGCCCGACAGGAACTCGCACAGATACGCAGTATTTT. It yields the protein CASSPTGTRTDTQYF.

This chain uses TRBV5-6 with TRBJ1-1; D ambiguous. CDR1 is SGHDT, CDR2 YYEEEE, per germline. This CDR3 is built from 13 residues. V lost 2 bases and J 0 bases, leaving 5 bases between the germline ends. CDR3 residues: CASSLTVNTEAFF. As DNA, the CDR3 is TGTGCCAGCAGCTTAACAGTGAACACTGAAGCTTTCTTT.

The chain carries TRBV6-5 and TRBJ1-2, with D unresolved. Looked up from germline, CDR1 is MNHEY and CDR2 is SVGAGI. The CDR3 is 13 amino acids. The germline V and J ends were trimmed by 6 bases and 3 bases, with 11 bases remaining between them. The DNA of the CDR3 is TGTGCCAGCAGCCGGGGTGGGGACTATGGCTACACCTTC. Its protein product is CASSRGGDYGYTF.

V usage is TRBV2 and J usage is TRBJ1-2, with unresolved D. CDR1 is SNHLY, CDR2 FYNNEI, per germline. The CDR3 is 14 amino acids. Trimming took 2 bases from V and 7 from J, leaving 14 bases between them. The CDR3 loop reads CASSESFSAGGYTF. DNA of the CDR3: TGTGCCAGCAGTGAATCTTTTTCTGCGGGTGGCTACACCTTC.

The V call is TRBV13, the J call TRBJ2-1; 8 bases align to TRBD1. CDR3 length: 14 amino acids. CDR1 PRHDT and CDR2 FYEKMQ come from the germline V gene (reference sequence). J gave up 9 bases and V 0 bases, and 4 bases lay outside the gene matches. The CDR3 nucleotides read TGTGCCAGCAGCTTAGGGGACAGGGTAAGTGAGCAGTTCTTC. Translating gives CASSLGDRVSEQFF.

This chain links TRBV29-1 with TRBJ2-7, with TRBD2 matching 14 bases. CDR3 size: 14 residues. V trimming: 6 bases; J trimming: 6 bases; junction bases outside the gene matches: 7. Germline assignment: CDR1 SQVTM and CDR2 ANQGSEA. CDR3 loop: CSVGTSGSGGEQYF. CDR3 nucleotides: TGCAGCGTAGGGACTAGCGGGAGCGGGGGCGAGCAGTACTTC.

The chain couples TRBV12-5 to TRBJ2-1; 14 nucleotides line up with TRBD2. J gave up 9 bases and V 7 bases, and 14 bases lay outside the gene matches. Germline CDR1 reads LGHNT; CDR2 reads FRNRAP. The CDR3 covers 17 residues. CDR3 nucleotides: TGTGCTAGTGCAGTAGGGACTAGCGGGAGCGTCCGCGGTGAGCAGTTCTTC. It yields the protein CASAVGTSGSVRGEQFF.

This rearrangement joins TRBV19 to TRBJ2-2; 9 bases align to TRBD1. The CDR3 loop spans 15 amino acids. After removal of 7 bases from V and 6 bases from J, the junction contained 9 bases not matched to a gene. Per the germline V gene, CDR1 is LNHDA and CDR2 is SQIVND (reference sequence). The CDR3 DNA sequence: TGTGCCAGTAAGCAGCGGGACAGGGCCCCCGGGGAGCTGTTTTTT. Protein: CASKQRDRAPGELFF. Full variable domain (remainder filled in from reference TRBV19 and TRBJ2-2): DGGITQSPKYLFRKEGQNVTLSCEQNLNHDAMYWYRQDPGQGLRLIYYSQIVNDFQKGDIAEGYSVSREKKESFPLTVTSAQKNPTAFYLCASKQRDRAPGELFFGEGSRLTVL.

This chain connects TRBV5-1 to TRBJ2-3, with 8 bases matching TRBD2. The V and J ends lost 4 bases and 2 bases, in that order; junction bases with no gene match: 9. The CDR3 is 16 amino acids. CDR1 and CDR2 (germline): SGHRS, YFSETQ. CDR3 sequence reads: CASSPGPSGYTDTQYF. DNA for the CDR3: TGCGCCAGCAGCCCAGGGCCTAGCGGGTACACAGATACGCAGTATTTT.

The chain employs TRBV20-1 and TRBJ1-4; D is ambiguous. Germline V gene sequence: CDR1 DFQATT, CDR2 SNEGSKA (reference sequence). The CDR3 loop spans 10 amino acids. The V and J ends lost 3 bases and 11 bases respectively, with 7 bases between them. The CDR3 reads CSARAGKLFF. In DNA, the CDR3 is TGCAGTGCTAGGGCAGGCAAACTGTTTTTT.

The chain links TRBV6-2 or TRBV6-3 to TRBJ2-1, with 7 bases matching TRBD2. With V trimmed by 0 bases and J by 6 bases, 14 bases remained unmatched. Germline lookup yields CDR1 MNHEY and CDR2 SVGEGT. This CDR3 is 18 amino acids long. CDR3 protein: CASSYSSMGGGPGNEQFF. CDR3 DNA: TGTGCCAGCAGTTACTCGAGTATGGGGGGAGGGCCGGGCAATGAGCAGTTCTTC.

This clone was counted once. J is TRBJ1-1 and V is TRBV27; TRBD1 matches at 9 bases. This CDR3 contains 15 residues. The V segment lost 5 bases and the J segment 6 bases; nucleotides outside the gene matches: 10. The germline V gene encodes CDR1 MNHEY and CDR2 SMNVEV (reference sequence). CDR3 DNA sequence: TGTGCCAGCAGTGCCGGACAGGGGATGGTAGCTGAAGCTTTCTTT. It yields the protein CASSAGQGMVAEAFF.

The CDR3 loop is CASSLDYTGELFF. The DNA for the CDR3 is TGCGCCAGCAGCTTAGACTACACCGGGGAGCTGTTTTTT. The chain employs TRBV5-1 and TRBJ2-2; D gene ambiguous. Germline CDR1 and CDR2: SGHRS and YFSETQ. The germline V and J ends were trimmed by 2 bases and 3 bases, with 5 bases remaining between them. This CDR3 region has 13 residues.

As DNA, the CDR3 is TGTGCCAGCAGCACGACAGGGTCCCTCGCCGAGCAGTACTTC. Its translation is CASSTTGSLAEQYF. This rearrangement joins TRBV28 to TRBJ2-7; 7 bases line up with TRBD1. Germline CDR1 MDHEN, CDR2 SYDVKM. The CDR3 covers 14 residues. Unmatched junction bases numbered 11, after V lost 6 bases and J lost 6 bases.

The rearrangement joins TRBV9 to TRBJ1-5; the D is unclear. The V gene lost 0 bases and the J gene lost 0 bases, with 4 bases spanning the gap. Germline CDR1 reads SGDLS; CDR2 reads YYNGEE. The CDR3 covers 14 residues. CDR3 region: CASSVGTSNQPQHF. DNA for the CDR3: TGTGCCAGCAGCGTAGGGACTAGCAATCAGCCCCAGCATTTT.

This clone was counted a single time. The chain uses TRBV25-1 and TRBJ1-1, with no clear D. Germline-derived CDR1 and CDR2 are MGHDK and SYGVNS. The CDR3 consists of 13 residues. Trimming took 8 bases from V and 1 from J, leaving 11 bases between them. The CDR3 region is CASGRASNTEAFF. The CDR3 DNA sequence: TGTGCCAGCGGACGGGCCTCGAACACTGAAGCTTTCTTT.

This chain joins TRBV5-1 and TRBJ2-1; 9 bases line up with TRBD2. The CDR3 is 14 amino acids. The trim removed 2 bases at V and 8 bases at J, leaving 5 bases unmatched. In germline, CDR1 is SGHRS, CDR2 YFSETQ. The DNA for the CDR3 is TGCGCCAGCAGCTTTAGCGGGAGACTAGATGAGCAGTTCTTC. Its translation is CASSFSGRLDEQFF.

This CDR3 is CASSIDGRYYGYTF. DNA for the CDR3: TGTGCCAGTAGTATCGACGGAAGATACTATGGCTACACCTTC. The chain recombines TRBV19 with TRBJ1-2, with unresolved D. Germline CDR1 is LNHDA and CDR2 is SQIVND (reference sequence). With 3 bases removed from V and 3 bases from J, the gap between germline ends came to 11 bases. This CDR3 is 14 amino acids long.

This clone was detected only a few times. The rearrangement uses TRBV5-4 and TRBJ2-3; possibly TRBD1 for D (6 bases). The CDR3 is made up of 15 amino acids. Deletions cut 5 bases from V and 5 bases from J, with 18 bases between. CDR1 and CDR2 (germline): SGHNT, YYREEE (reference sequence). The CDR3 DNA is TGTGCCAGCAGGCTCGGACAGCGCGTAGAAGATACGCAGTATTTT. Its translation is CASRLGQRVEDTQYF.

This chain uses TRBV4-1 with TRBJ1-5, with TRBD1 identical over 9 bases. The V and J ends lost 6 bases and 5 bases, in that order; junction bases with no gene match: 8. The CDR3 is made up of 15 amino acids. Looked up from germline, CDR1 is MGHRA and CDR2 is YSYEKL. The chain's CDR3 is CASRDRQGEDQPQHF. CDR3 DNA: TGCGCCAGCAGAGATCGACAGGGGGAAGATCAGCCCCAGCATTTT.